These 5 T cell receptor beta chains originate from one sample sequenced in a study of shared clonotypes between healthy human individuals. Profiled with immunoSEQ multiplex PCR; TCRdb holds only in-frame clones, not every one. Here the sample spans approximately 810,000 clones, around 92% being singletons. Naive-designated CD8 cells lacked CD45RO, were positively enriched for CCR7, and omitted terminally differentiated effector memory CD45RA+ cells. The sequenced sample consisted of naive CD8+ T cells sorted from blood. These receptors were taken from a young man in good health.

Here the CDR3 DNA reads TGTGCCAGCAGCTTTCTAGCGGGAGTGAACAATGAGCAGTTCTTC. It codes for CASSFLAGVNNEQFF. The V call is TRBV7-9, the J call TRBJ2-1; 10 positions agree with TRBD2. Trimming cost V 3 bases and J 5 bases; bases outside gene matches: 4. This CDR3 is 15 amino acids long. Germline V gene lookup returns CDR1 SEHNR and CDR2 FQNEAQ (reference sequence).

The V gene is TRBV9, the J gene TRBJ2-2; 8 bases align to TRBD1. Per germline, CDR1 SGDLS and CDR2 YYNGEE. The J segment lost 8 bases and the V segment lost 3 bases, leaving 6 bases of the junction unmatched. The CDR3 runs to 14 residues. DNA for the CDR3: TGTGCCAGCAGCGAGGGGACAGGACCTGGGGAGCTGTTTTTT. Its protein product is CASSEGTGPGELFF.

DNA for the CDR3: TGTGCCAGCAGTTATCGACAGGCCTCAGGGGTAGAGACCCAGTACTTC. Translation gives CASSYRQASGVETQYF. The V gene is TRBV27, the J gene TRBJ2-5, with D possibly TRBD1 on 6 matching bases. The length of the CDR3 is 16 residues. Between the trimmed V and J ends, which lost 4 bases and 4 bases, there was a span of 19 bases. Per germline, CDR1 MNHEY and CDR2 SMNVEV (reference sequence).

The chain carries TRBV4-1 and TRBJ2-7; TRBD1 might be the D (6 bases). V gave up 3 bases and J gave up 4 bases, with 7 bases separating them. Germline V lookup: CDR1 MGHRA, CDR2 YSYEKL. This CDR3 has 12 residues. CDR3 sequence reads: CASSHRGYEQYF. The CDR3 DNA reads as TGCGCCAGCAGCCACAGGGGATACGAGCAGTACTTC.

A single count supports this clone. V is TRBV15 and J is TRBJ1-5; D is possibly TRBD1 (6 bases). This CDR3 region has 14 residues. CDR1 LNHNV and CDR2 YYDKDF come from the germline V gene (reference sequence). Trimming left V 5 bases short and J 5 bases short, with 13 bases between. The CDR3 DNA sequence: TGTGCCACCAGCCCAGGGGCTCTGGATCAGCCCCAGCATTTT. It yields the protein CATSPGALDQPQHF.